The 21 T cell receptor beta chains reported below all come from one sample, sequenced in a study of T cell changes during pregnancy in multiple sclerosis. The data were produced by immunoSEQ multiplex PCR, yet TCRdb's version contains in-frame clones alone and is incomplete. The sample lists 35,000 or so clones; just over 90% were seen once. The material was peripheral blood, obtained in the second trimester of pregnancy. The receptor source for this set is a female donor in good health, enrolled as a control in a pregnancy study.

The rearrangement joins TRBV19 to TRBJ2-7, with TRBD2 matching over 13 bases. This CDR3 comprises 16 residues. V gave up 5 bases and J gave up 1 base; unmatched junction bases: 5. Looked up from germline, CDR1 is LNHDA and CDR2 is SQIVND (reference sequence). The CDR3 DNA reads as TGTGCCAGTAGTGAGACTAGCGGGGGGATATCCTACGAGCAGTACTTC. Its translation is CASSETSGGISYEQYF.

This rearrangement joins TRBV14 to TRBJ2-7; D remains ambiguous. Germline V gives CDR1 SGHDN, CDR2 FVKESK. The CDR3 length is 14 residues. V gave up 6 bases and J gave up 1 base, with 13 bases separating them. The CDR3 here is CASSSRPQSYEQYF. The DNA of the CDR3 is TGTGCCAGCAGTAGCCGGCCCCAGTCCTACGAGCAGTACTTC.

This clone came up a few times. The chain uses TRBV7-9 and TRBJ1-6, with 8 bases identical to TRBD1. With 5 bases clipped from V and 9 bases from J, the junction kept 9 bases outside the gene matches. Germline V CDR1 and CDR2: SEHNR, FQNEAQ (reference sequence). The CDR3 totals 15 residues. CDR3 protein: CASSGAGGAASPLHF. The CDR3 nucleotides read TGTGCCAGCAGCGGTGCAGGGGGCGCTGCTTCACCCCTCCACTTT.

The CDR3 protein is CASSLARDRGNTIYF. Here the CDR3 DNA reads TGTGCCAGCAGCTTAGCGAGGGACAGGGGAAACACCATATATTTT. The chain uses TRBV7-2 and TRBJ1-3, with 8 bases fitting TRBD1. Germline values: CDR1 SGHTA, CDR2 FQGNSA. Unmatched junction bases numbered 2, after V lost 0 bases and J lost 4 bases. This CDR3 is built from 15 residues.

This clone occurred once. The V gene is TRBV25-1, the J gene TRBJ1-2, with D possibly being TRBD1 (5 bases). The CDR3 is 13 amino acids. Germline loops: CDR1 MGHDK, CDR2 SYGVNS. The germline V and J ends were trimmed by 1 base and 7 bases, with 10 bases remaining between them. In DNA, the CDR3 is TGTGCCAGCAGTGAATGGGCAGGGCTTGGCTACACCTTC. As protein: CASSEWAGLGYTF.

This clone appeared a few times. The chain's CDR3 is CAISLTGYEQYF. The CDR3 DNA is TGTGCCATCAGTTTGACAGGCTACGAGCAGTACTTC. The chain recombines TRBV10-3 with TRBJ2-7; D might be TRBD1 (6 bases). The V end was cut by 5 bases, the J end by 3 bases, with 8 bases between. CDR3 size: 12 residues. Germline V lookup: CDR1 ENHRY, CDR2 SYGVKD.

The rearrangement joins TRBV28 to TRBJ2-7; D remains ambiguous. V lost 5 bases to trimming and J lost 5 bases, with 13 bases between them. The CDR3 has 13 residues. Germline loops: CDR1 MDHEN, CDR2 SYDVKM. The CDR3 loop reads CASSISRMHEQYF. CDR3 bases: TGTGCCAGCAGTATCTCGAGGATGCACGAGCAGTACTTC.

This rearrangement joins TRBV5-1 to TRBJ2-3; 9 bases match TRBD2. Germline-derived CDR1 and CDR2 are SGHRS and YFSETQ. The CDR3 sequence is 16 residues long. Germline trimming cut 1 base from V and 4 bases from J; bases unmatched to any gene: 7. The CDR3 sequence is CASSLRSGGPPDTQYF. CDR3 in DNA: TGCGCCAGCAGCTTGCGGAGCGGGGGGCCTCCAGATACGCAGTATTTT.

The chain links TRBV18 to TRBJ1-3; TRBD1 might be the D (6 bases). CDR1 is KGHSH, CDR2 LQKENI, per germline. Trimming left V 3 bases short and J 0 bases short, with 18 bases between. The CDR3 length is 18 residues. The CDR3 loop is CASSPLPPDRLSGNTIYF. Here the CDR3 DNA reads TGTGCCAGCTCACCGCTACCCCCTGACAGGCTCTCTGGAAACACCATATATTTT.

The chain recombines TRBV19 with TRBJ1-2, with 8 bases identical to TRBD1. Germline V lookup: CDR1 LNHDA, CDR2 SQIVND (reference sequence). The junction had 9 bases not matched to a gene; V was cut back by 5 bases and J by 4 bases. This CDR3 region has 15 residues. The CDR3 spells CASSPRTGLGYGYTF. CDR3 nucleotides: TGTGCCAGTAGTCCCCGGACAGGGCTGGGCTATGGCTACACCTTC.

This clone was recorded only once. The V call is TRBV7-2, the J call TRBJ2-3; 8 nucleotides agree with TRBD2. Looked up from germline, CDR1 is SGHTA and CDR2 is FQGNSA. The CDR3 totals 16 residues. Trimming took 1 base from V and 5 from J; bases not matched to a gene: 8. The CDR3, as DNA: TGTGCCAGCAGCTTAGGGGGTAGCGGGATCAGAGATACGCAGTATTTT. As protein: CASSLGGSGIRDTQYF.

J is TRBJ1-3 and V is TRBV27; 7 bases are shared with TRBD1. The CDR3 extends over 15 amino acids. V lost 0 bases to trimming and J lost 3 bases; unmatched junction nucleotides: 2. Germline V gene data show CDR1 as MNHEY and CDR2 as SMNVEV (reference sequence). Written as DNA, the CDR3 is TGTGCCAGCAGTTTATCGACAGGGTATGGAAACACCATATATTTT. As protein: CASSLSTGYGNTIYF.

The chain links TRBV11-2 to TRBJ2-7; D possibly corresponds to TRBD2 (5 bases). The CDR3 loop spans 17 amino acids. Germline CDR1 SGHAT, CDR2 FQNNGV. Trimming cost V 1 base and J 0 bases, with 16 bases left between them. Written as DNA, the CDR3 is TGTGCCAGCAGCTTAGCGCGGCGAGGGTCCAGCTCCTACGAGCAGTACTTC. The encoded protein is CASSLARRGSSSYEQYF. Combining the CDR3 with reference TRBV11-2 and TRBJ2-7 gives the whole variable domain EAGVAQSPRYKIIEKRQSVAFWCNPISGHATLYWYQQILGQGPKLLIQFQNNGVVDDSQLPKDRFSAERLKGVDSTLKIQPAKLEDSAVYLCASSLARRGSSSYEQYFGPGTRLTVT.

The rearrangement links TRBV7-9 to TRBJ2-5; D not certain. CDR1 is SEHNR, CDR2 FQNEAQ, per germline (reference sequence). The CDR3 runs 14 residues. Trimming cost V 7 bases and J 0 bases, with 12 bases left between them. The CDR3 loop reads CASKIAYNQETQYF. CDR3 DNA sequence: TGTGCCAGCAAAATTGCGTATAACCAAGAGACCCAGTACTTC.

The V call is TRBV10-3, the J call TRBJ1-2; D is perhaps TRBD1 (6 bases). Trimming removed 3 bases at V and 7 bases at J, with 9 bases between. There are 12 residues in the CDR3. CDR1 ENHRY and CDR2 SYGVKD come from the germline V gene. The CDR3 sequence: CAISDRGAGYTF. CDR3 nucleotide sequence: TGTGCCATCAGTGACAGGGGAGCTGGCTACACCTTC.

The genes are TRBV28 and TRBJ2-7; D may be TRBD1 (5 bases). The CDR3 has 15 amino acids. The germline CDR1 and CDR2 sequences are MDHEN and SYDVKM. Trimming took off 2 bases at V and 3 bases at J, with 14 bases between the two ends. This chain's CDR3 is CASSLGQGRSYEQYF. The CDR3 DNA follows: TGTGCCAGCAGTTTAGGACAAGGGCGTAGCTACGAGCAGTACTTC.

The chain combines TRBV18 with TRBJ2-1; 7 bases map to TRBD2. The germline V gene encodes CDR1 KGHSH and CDR2 LQKENI. J lost 2 bases, V lost 2 bases, and 6 bases had no gene match. The CDR3 covers 16 residues. As DNA, the CDR3 is TGTGCCAGCTCACCATCGGGAGGCCAAACCTACAATGAGCAGTTCTTC. This translates into CASSPSGGQTYNEQFF.

V and J are TRBV28 and TRBJ1-5; TRBD1 might be the D (5 bases). The ends were cut back, 8 bases at V and 5 bases at J, with 19 bases in the middle. There are 15 residues in the CDR3. Germline V gene data show CDR1 as MDHEN and CDR2 as SYDVKM. Written as DNA, the CDR3 is TGTGCCAGCCAAATCCGGGACTTTTTCGATCAGCCCCAGCATTTT. Its protein product is CASQIRDFFDQPQHF.

The V call is TRBV2, the J call TRBJ1-2, with D possibly being TRBD1 (6 bases). Germline CDR1 reads SNHLY; CDR2 reads FYNNEI. Trimming removed 6 bases at V and 6 bases at J, with 17 bases between. The CDR3 loop spans 14 amino acids. For the CDR3, the DNA is TGTGCCAGCAGCCGACAGGCCCTGGTAGATGGCTACACCTTC. Amino acids: CASSRQALVDGYTF.

V is TRBV30 and J is TRBJ1-3, with a possible D match to TRBD1 (6 bases). Germline V gene data show CDR1 as GTSNPN and CDR2 as SVGIG (reference sequence). V lost 2 bases and J lost 4, with 18 bases in between. The CDR3 length is 16 residues. This CDR3 reads CAWSFGQLSTGNTIYF. The DNA for the CDR3 is TGTGCCTGGAGTTTTGGACAGTTATCAACCGGAAACACCATATATTTT.

The V call is TRBV7-6, the J call TRBJ2-7; 10 bases match TRBD2. J lost 2 bases, V lost 1 base, and 8 bases had no gene match. The CDR3 consists of 17 residues. Germline CDR1 and CDR2: SGHVS and FNYEAQ. This CDR3 reads CASSLGASSGSTYEQYF. The CDR3, as DNA: TGTGCCAGCAGCTTAGGGGCCTCTAGCGGGAGCACCTACGAGCAGTACTTC.